The clone carrying this T cell receptor (beta chain) has a single count. The sample belongs to a study of blood T cells in healthy people across ages. It was with a sample-barcoded 5' primer and a J-beta primer mix that a second PCR of about 6 to 11 cycles was run. Each TCR beta cDNA got a 12-nucleotide random molecular identifier. Via MiXCR, TCRdb re-called the 5' RACE reads, giving one row per CDR3 protein. The data show roughly 1.5 million distinct CDR3 sequences, 35% to 45% seen once. Peripheral blood from each donor was collected in a volume of roughly 9.2 milliliters. The receptor was isolated from a woman aged 18-35 years in good health. The sequencing sample was made of blood.

Here the CDR3 reads CASSWRGGEQFF. In nucleotides, the CDR3 is TGTGCCAGTAGTTGGCGGGGGGGTGAGCAGTTCTTC. The V and J genes are TRBV19 and TRBJ2-1, with 9 bases matching TRBD2. The length of the CDR3 is 12 residues. CDR1 and CDR2 (germline): LNHDA, SQIVND (reference sequence). Trimming at V came to 5 bases and at J to 9 bases, leaving 2 bases not matched to a gene. Full variable domain (remainder filled in from reference TRBV19 and TRBJ2-1): DGGITQSPKYLFRKEGQNVTLSCEQNLNHDAMYWYRQDPGQGLRLIYYSQIVNDFQKGDIAEGYSVSREKKESFPLTVTSAQKNPTAFYLCASSWRGGEQFFGPGTRLTVL.